This TCR beta chain is drawn from a study of T cell repertoires in cytomegalovirus infection. Study background: Indications of both CMV infection and matching HLA type were provided by public TCR beta signatures. General study points: Based on cumulative public TCR beta family frequency, carriers of CMV plus the relevant HLA were identified.

TCRdb re-called the reads through MiXCR, storing one row per CDR3 protein. The sample includes about 51,000 distinct CDR3 sequences, over 15% of them seen just once. A few counts support this clonotype. Its target is unknown. V lost 3 bases, J lost 10 bases, and 15 bases stayed unmatched. This CDR3 has 16 residues. Germline V gives CDR1 SGDLS, CDR2 YYNGEE. This chain joins TRBV9 and TRBJ2-1; 8 bases line up with TRBD2. This TCR derives from a human donor in good health (CMV status not recorded). Some clones in this sample may be carry-over from other donors' samples. The sequences come from CD8+ T cells from cultured PBMCs, collected from culture after CMV antigen stimulation. As DNA, the CDR3 is TGTGCCAGCAGCGAGGGTAGCGGGAAATATACGGGGGAGCAGTTCTTC. Translation gives CASSEGSGKYTGEQFF.